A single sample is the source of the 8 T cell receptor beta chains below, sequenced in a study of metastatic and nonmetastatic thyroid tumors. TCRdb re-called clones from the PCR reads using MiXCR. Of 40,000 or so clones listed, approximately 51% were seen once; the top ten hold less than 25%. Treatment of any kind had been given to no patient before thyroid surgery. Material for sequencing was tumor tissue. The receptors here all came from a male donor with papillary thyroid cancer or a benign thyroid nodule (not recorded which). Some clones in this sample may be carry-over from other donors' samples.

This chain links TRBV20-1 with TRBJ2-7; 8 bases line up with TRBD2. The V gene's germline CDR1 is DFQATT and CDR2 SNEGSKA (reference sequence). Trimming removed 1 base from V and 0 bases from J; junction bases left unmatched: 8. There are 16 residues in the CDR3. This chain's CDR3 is CSARGGQRESSYEQYF. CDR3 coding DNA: TGCAGTGCTAGAGGGGGCCAGCGGGAGAGCTCCTACGAGCAGTACTTC.

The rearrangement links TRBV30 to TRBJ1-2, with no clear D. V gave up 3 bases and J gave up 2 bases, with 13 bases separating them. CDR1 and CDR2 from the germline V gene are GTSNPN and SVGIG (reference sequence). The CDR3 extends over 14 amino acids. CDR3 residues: CAWSLFADNYGYTF. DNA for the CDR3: TGTGCCTGGAGCCTATTTGCAGACAACTATGGCTACACCTTC.

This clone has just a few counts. The chain's CDR3 is CSARDGTSGPNTGELFF. The CDR3, as DNA: TGCAGTGCTAGAGATGGGACTAGCGGGCCGAACACCGGGGAGCTGTTTTTT. This rearrangement joins TRBV20-1 to TRBJ2-2; 12 nucleotides line up with TRBD2. V shed 0 bases, J shed 0 bases, and the junction held 2 bases outside the gene matches. This CDR3 is 17 amino acids long. CDR1 is DFQATT and CDR2 is SNEGSKA in the germline V gene (reference sequence).

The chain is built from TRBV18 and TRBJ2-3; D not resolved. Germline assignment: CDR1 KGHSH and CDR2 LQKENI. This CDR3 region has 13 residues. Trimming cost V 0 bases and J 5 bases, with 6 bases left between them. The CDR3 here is CASSPPPGDTQYF. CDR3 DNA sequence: TGTGCCAGCTCACCACCGCCAGGAGATACGCAGTATTTT.

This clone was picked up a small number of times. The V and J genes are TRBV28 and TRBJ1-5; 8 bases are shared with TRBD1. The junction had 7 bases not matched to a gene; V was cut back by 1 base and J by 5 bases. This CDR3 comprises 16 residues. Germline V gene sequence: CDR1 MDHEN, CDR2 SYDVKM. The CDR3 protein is CASSLSGRGPDQPQHF. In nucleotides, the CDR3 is TGTGCCAGCAGTTTATCTGGCAGGGGGCCCGATCAGCCCCAGCATTTT. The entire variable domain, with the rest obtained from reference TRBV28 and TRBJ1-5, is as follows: DVKVTQSSRYLVKRTGEKVFLECVQDMDHENMFWYRQDPGLGLRLIYFSYDVKMKEKGDIPEGYSVSREKKERFSLILESASTNQTSMYLCASSLSGRGPDQPQHFGDGTRLSIL.

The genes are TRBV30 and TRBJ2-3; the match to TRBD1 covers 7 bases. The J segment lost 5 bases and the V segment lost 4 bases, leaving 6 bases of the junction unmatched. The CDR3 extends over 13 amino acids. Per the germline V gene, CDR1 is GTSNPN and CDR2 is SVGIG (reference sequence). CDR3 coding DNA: TGTGCCTGGAACCGGGACAGACGAGATACGCAGTATTTT. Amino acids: CAWNRDRRDTQYF.

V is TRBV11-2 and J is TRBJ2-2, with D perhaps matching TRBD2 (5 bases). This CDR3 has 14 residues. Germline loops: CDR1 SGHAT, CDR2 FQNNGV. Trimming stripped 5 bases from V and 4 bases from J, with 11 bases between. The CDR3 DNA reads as TGTGCCAGCAGCCCGAGGGTCCGCACCGGGGAGCTGTTTTTT. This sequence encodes CASSPRVRTGELFF.

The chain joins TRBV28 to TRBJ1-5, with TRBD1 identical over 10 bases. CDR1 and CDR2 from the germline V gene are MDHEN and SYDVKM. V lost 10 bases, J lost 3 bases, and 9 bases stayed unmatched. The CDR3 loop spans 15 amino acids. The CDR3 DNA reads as TGTGCCACCCGATTGGGACAGGGGTTCAATCAGCCCCAGCATTTT. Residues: CATRLGQGFNQPQHF.